One T cell receptor beta chain is described in this entry. PCR involved 60 Vbeta and 13 Jbeta primers. The repertoire was sequenced with immunoSEQ multiplex PCR; TCRdb's copy has only in-frame clones and lacks some. This table has about 230,000 clones, around 89% appearing once. Trimming pared 3 bases from V and 1 base from J, leaving 10 bases between. The CDR3 runs to 14 residues. CDR1 SGHDT and CDR2 YYEEEE come from the germline V gene. These data are taken from a study of cytomegalovirus exposure and HLA in healthy donors. This clonotype was sampled from a woman aged 18-29 years in good health and CMV-seronegative. The J gene is TRBJ1-2, the V gene TRBV5-6, with D maybe TRBD1 (5 bases). The sequenced sample consisted of PBMCs. In nucleotides, the CDR3 is TGTGCCAGCAGCTCCGGGGGAGTTAACTATGGCTACACCTTC. Protein: CASSSGGVNYGYTF.